The TCR beta chain described here comes from a study of blood T cell repertoires in COVID-19. Overall study: PBMCs, B-cell-depleted T cells, or T cells provided the cDNA or gDNA that made up the material.

TCRdb's copy holds only in-frame clones and misses some; the assay was immunoSEQ multiplex PCR. The table includes approximately 190,000 clones, around 86% detected once. Germline lookup yields CDR1 SGHRS and CDR2 YFSETQ. Trimming removed 6 bases from V and 0 bases from J, with 15 bases in between. CDR3 length: 16 residues. The chain recombines TRBV5-1 with TRBJ2-2; a possible D gene is TRBD1 (6 bases). The receptor's source is a woman in her thirties or forties in a cohort exposed to, infected with or recovered from COVID-19 (not recorded which). Specimen: PBMCs or T cells enriched from blood (not recorded which). The CDR3 loop is CASNPSGQSNTGELFF. The CDR3 DNA reads as TGCGCCAGCAACCCCTCCGGACAGTCGAACACCGGGGAGCTGTTTTTT. The full variable domain, rest sourced from reference TRBV5-1 and TRBJ2-2, is KAGVTQTPRYLIKTRGQQVTLSCSPISGHRSVSWYQQTPGQGLQFLFEYFSETQRNKGNFPGRFSGRQFSNSRSEMNVSTLELGDSALYLCASNPSGQSNTGELFFGEGSRLTVL.